This T cell receptor (beta chain) was captured by sequencing in a study of shared clonotypes between healthy human individuals. V was shortened by 4 bases and J by 3 bases, with 10 bases between the two germline ends. The CDR3 has 14 amino acids. In germline, CDR1 is SNHLY, CDR2 FYNNEI. The assay was immunoSEQ multiplex PCR, and TCRdb's table has in-frame clones only and misses some. Of more than 450,000 clones in the sample, around 79% were seen once. Donors had no recently reported acute infections or vaccinations and were HIV-negative. Adults of Caucasian background living in Nashville, Tennessee made up all donors.

Input material: PBMCs. The chain combines TRBV2 with TRBJ1-3, with no clear D. The origin of this receptor is a woman between 40 and 50 years old in good health. Some clones in this sample may be carry-over from other donors' samples. The CDR3 loop reads CASSVQPGGNTIYF. CDR3 DNA sequence: TGTGCCAGCAGTGTCCAACCTGGTGGAAACACCATATATTTT. Full variable domain (remainder filled in from reference TRBV2 and TRBJ1-3): EPEVTQTPSHQVTQMGQEVILRCVPISNHLYFYWYRQILGQKVEFLVSFYNNEISEKSEIFDDQFSVERPDGSNFTLKIRSTKLEDSAMYFCASSVQPGGNTIYFGEGSWLTVV.